This TCR beta chain comes out of a study of blood T cell repertoires in COVID-19. Study in general: Sources were T cells, B-cell-depleted T cells, or PBMCs; the material itself was cDNA or gDNA.

Germline lookup yields CDR1 SEHNR and CDR2 FQNEAQ (reference sequence). V was clipped by 5 bases and J by 0 bases, with 13 bases between them. This CDR3 has 15 amino acids. Everyone who took part was roughly 18 to 89 years old, and they came from about 25 US areas. Original data processing: The authors estimated nucleated cell counts from reference gene primer amplification. Profiled with immunoSEQ multiplex PCR; TCRdb holds only in-frame clones, not every one. The V and J calls and clone size come from that table; D and trimming were worked out from the DNA. The sample holds about 200,000 clones, roughly nine tenths seen once.

The TCR originated in a woman in her late teens or twenties who had recovered from COVID-19. The chain is built from TRBV7-9 and TRBJ1-2; tentatively, D is TRBD1 (5 bases). Sequencing was performed on PBMCs or T cells enriched from blood (not recorded which). Here the CDR3 reads CASSPTGGANYGYTF. For the CDR3, the DNA is TGTGCCAGCAGCCCGACGGGGGGAGCTAACTATGGCTACACCTTC.